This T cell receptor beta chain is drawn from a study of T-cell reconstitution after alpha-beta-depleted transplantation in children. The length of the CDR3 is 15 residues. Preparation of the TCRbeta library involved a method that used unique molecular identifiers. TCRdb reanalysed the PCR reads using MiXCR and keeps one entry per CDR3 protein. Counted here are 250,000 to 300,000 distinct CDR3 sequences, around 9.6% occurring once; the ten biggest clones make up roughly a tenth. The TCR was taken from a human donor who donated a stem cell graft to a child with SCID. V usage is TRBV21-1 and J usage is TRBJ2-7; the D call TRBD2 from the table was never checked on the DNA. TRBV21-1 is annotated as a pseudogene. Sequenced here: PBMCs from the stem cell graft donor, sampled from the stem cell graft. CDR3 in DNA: TGTGCCAGCATGGAGGGGGGCCCTCGCTCCTACGAGCAGTACTTC. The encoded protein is CASMEGGPRSYEQYF.